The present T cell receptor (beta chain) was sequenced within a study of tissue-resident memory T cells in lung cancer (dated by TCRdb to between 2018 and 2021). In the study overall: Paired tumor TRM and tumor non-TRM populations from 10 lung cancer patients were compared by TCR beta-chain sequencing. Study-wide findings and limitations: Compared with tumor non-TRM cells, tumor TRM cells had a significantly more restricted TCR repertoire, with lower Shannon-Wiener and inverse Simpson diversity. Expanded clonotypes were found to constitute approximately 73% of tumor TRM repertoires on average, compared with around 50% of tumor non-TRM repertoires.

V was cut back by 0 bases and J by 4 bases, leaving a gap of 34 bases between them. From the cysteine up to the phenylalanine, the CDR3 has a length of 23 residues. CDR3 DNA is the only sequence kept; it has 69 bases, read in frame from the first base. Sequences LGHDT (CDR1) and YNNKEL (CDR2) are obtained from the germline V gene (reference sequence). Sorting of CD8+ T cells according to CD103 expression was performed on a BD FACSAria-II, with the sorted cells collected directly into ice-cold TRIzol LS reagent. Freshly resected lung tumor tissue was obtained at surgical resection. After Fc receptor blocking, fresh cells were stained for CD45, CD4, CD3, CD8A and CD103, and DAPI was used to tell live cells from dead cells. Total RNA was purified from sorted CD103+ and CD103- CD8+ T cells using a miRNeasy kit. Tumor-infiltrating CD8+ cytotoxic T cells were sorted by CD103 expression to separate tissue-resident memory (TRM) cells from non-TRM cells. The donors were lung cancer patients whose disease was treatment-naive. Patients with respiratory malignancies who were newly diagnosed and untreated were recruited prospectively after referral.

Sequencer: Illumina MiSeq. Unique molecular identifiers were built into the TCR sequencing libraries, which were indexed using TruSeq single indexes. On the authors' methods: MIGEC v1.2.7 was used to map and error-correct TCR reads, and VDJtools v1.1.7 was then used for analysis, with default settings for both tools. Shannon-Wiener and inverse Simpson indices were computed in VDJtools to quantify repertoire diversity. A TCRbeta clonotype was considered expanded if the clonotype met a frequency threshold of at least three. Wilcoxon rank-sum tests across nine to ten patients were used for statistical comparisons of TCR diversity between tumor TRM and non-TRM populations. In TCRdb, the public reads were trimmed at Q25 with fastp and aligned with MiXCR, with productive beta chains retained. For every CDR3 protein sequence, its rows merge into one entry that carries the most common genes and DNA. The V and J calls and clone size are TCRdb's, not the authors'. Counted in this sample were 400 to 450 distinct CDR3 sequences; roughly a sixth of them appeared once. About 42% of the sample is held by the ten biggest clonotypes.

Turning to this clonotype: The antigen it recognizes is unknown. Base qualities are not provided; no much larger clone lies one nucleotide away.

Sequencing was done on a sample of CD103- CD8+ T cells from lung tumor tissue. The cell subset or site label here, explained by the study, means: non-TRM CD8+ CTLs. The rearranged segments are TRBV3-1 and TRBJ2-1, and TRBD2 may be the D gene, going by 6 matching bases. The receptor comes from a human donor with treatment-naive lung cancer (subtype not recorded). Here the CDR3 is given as CASSQEKGWVPDGPSVLYNEQFF. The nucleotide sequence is TGTGCCAGCAGCCAAGAAAAGGGTTGGGTCCCGGACGGCCCTAGCGTCCTTTACAATGAGCAGTTCTTC.